The 27 T cell receptor beta chains reported below all come from one sample, sequenced in a study of T cell responses to AZD1222 COVID-19 vaccine. The assay was immunoSEQ multiplex PCR, and TCRdb's table has in-frame clones only and misses some. The profile shows 100,000 to 150,000 clones, approximately 87% of them singletons. This sample comprised peripheral blood, obtained on day 0 of AZD1222 vaccination. The receptors were gathered from an adult in good health.

The rearrangement uses TRBV11-2 and TRBJ2-2; TRBD2 agrees at 12 bases. Germline CDR1 reads SGHAT; CDR2 reads FQNNGV. The CDR3 loop spans 15 amino acids. Germline trimming cut 5 bases from V and 6 bases from J; bases unmatched to any gene: 4. As DNA, the CDR3 is TGTGCCAGCAGCCCGACTAGCGGGAGATCCGGGGAGCTGTTTTTT. Its protein product is CASSPTSGRSGELFF. The entire variable domain, with the rest obtained from reference TRBV11-2 and TRBJ2-2, is as follows: EAGVAQSPRYKIIEKRQSVAFWCNPISGHATLYWYQQILGQGPKLLIQFQNNGVVDDSQLPKDRFSAERLKGVDSTLKIQPAKLEDSAVYLCASSPTSGRSGELFFGEGSRLTVL.

V and J are TRBV15 and TRBJ2-1; 7 nucleotides align to TRBD1. Germline CDR1 reads LNHNV; CDR2 reads YYDKDF (reference sequence). This CDR3 spans 16 amino acids. With 1 base clipped from V and 7 bases from J, the junction kept 10 bases outside the gene matches. CDR3 loop: CATSRGHQGVVNEQFF. The CDR3 nucleotides read TGTGCCACCAGCAGAGGCCACCAGGGGGTGGTTAATGAGCAGTTCTTC.

The chain is built from TRBV2 and TRBJ2-7; no reliable D call. The CDR3 totals 12 residues. V dropped 7 bases and J dropped 6 bases, with 13 bases sitting between them. Germline assignment: CDR1 SNHLY and CDR2 FYNNEI. The CDR3 DNA is TGTGCCAGCACCTACCATTCGGGCGAGCAGTACTTC. It codes for CASTYHSGEQYF.

This clone is a singleton in its sample. The chain is built from TRBV4-3 and TRBJ2-1; 7 bases map to TRBD2. The CDR3 covers 14 residues. V shed 1 base, J shed 6 bases, and the junction held 3 bases outside the gene matches. Per the germline V gene, CDR1 is LGHNA and CDR2 is YSLEER. CDR3 protein: CASSQALAANEQFF. The CDR3 DNA is TGCGCCAGCAGCCAAGCTCTAGCGGCCAATGAGCAGTTCTTC.

This chain links TRBV27 with TRBJ2-6; perhaps D is TRBD1 or TRBD2 (5 bases each). V lost 5 bases to trimming and J lost 1 base, with 27 bases between them. The V gene's germline CDR1 is MNHEY and CDR2 SMNVEV (reference sequence). This CDR3 region has 21 residues. As DNA, the CDR3 is TGTGCCAGCAGTCCCCAACCCCCGGGCCCCCCGGGGCGTTCTGGGGCCAACGTCCTGACTTTC. Translating it yields CASSPQPPGPPGRSGANVLTF.

The rearrangement links TRBV7-9 to TRBJ1-1, with TRBD1 identical over 7 bases. Losses at the gene ends were 4 bases for V and 0 bases for J; bases not matched to a gene: 5. The CDR3 is 15 amino acids. The V gene's germline CDR1 is SEHNR and CDR2 FQNEAQ (reference sequence). The CDR3 region is CASSSDRVLNTEAFF. CDR3 nucleotide sequence: TGTGCCAGCAGCTCAGACAGGGTCCTGAACACTGAAGCTTTCTTT. Filled out from reference TRBV7-9 and TRBJ1-1, the complete variable domain reads DTGVSQNPRHKITKRGQNVTFRCDPISEHNRLYWYRQTLGQGPEFLTYFQNEAQLEKSRLLSDRFSAERPKGSFSTLEIQRTEQGDSAMYLCASSSDRVLNTEAFFGQGTRLTVV.

Only one count was recorded for this clone. The CDR3 loop is CASSLELGYGYTF. The CDR3, as DNA: TGTGCCAGCAGCTTGGAACTAGGATATGGCTACACCTTC. The rearrangement uses TRBV5-5 and TRBJ1-2; D not certain. CDR1 and CDR2 (germline): SGHKS, YYEKEE (reference sequence). CDR3 length: 13 residues. Trimming pared 0 bases from V and 5 bases from J, leaving 8 bases between.

The chain combines TRBV27 with TRBJ2-7; D uncertain. CDR1 MNHEY and CDR2 SMNVEV come from the germline V gene (reference sequence). The length of the CDR3 is 15 residues. V lost 3 bases and J 0 bases, leaving 12 bases between the germline ends. Written as DNA, the CDR3 is TGTGCCAGCAGTTTCTTCGGACCGAGCTCCTACGAGCAGTACTTC. It translates to CASSFFGPSSYEQYF.

The CDR3 sequence is CASGPSGRGTGELFF. CDR3 DNA sequence: TGCGCCAGCGGTCCTAGCGGGAGAGGCACCGGGGAGCTGTTTTTT. The genes are TRBV5-1 and TRBJ2-2; 10 bases match TRBD2. Unmatched junction bases numbered 7, after V lost 7 bases and J lost 4 bases. This CDR3 spans 15 amino acids. CDR1 is SGHRS and CDR2 is YFSETQ in the germline V gene. Complete variable domain (other parts from reference TRBV5-1 and TRBJ2-2): KAGVTQTPRYLIKTRGQQVTLSCSPISGHRSVSWYQQTPGQGLQFLFEYFSETQRNKGNFPGRFSGRQFSNSRSEMNVSTLELGDSALYLCASGPSGRGTGELFFGEGSRLTVL.

The chain combines TRBV19 with TRBJ2-3, with D possibly being TRBD2 (5 bases). This CDR3 has 16 amino acids. V gave up 4 bases and J gave up 2 bases, with 16 bases separating them. From germline, CDR1 is LNHDA and CDR2 SQIVND (reference sequence). The CDR3 coding sequence is TGTGCCAGTAGTACCCGGACTGGGAGTTTCACAGATACGCAGTATTTT. It encodes CASSTRTGSFTDTQYF.

The chain couples TRBV9 to TRBJ2-7; the match to TRBD1 covers 7 bases. CDR3 length: 16 residues. Germline trimming cut 4 bases from V and 3 bases from J; bases unmatched to any gene: 13. Germline V lookup: CDR1 SGDLS, CDR2 YYNGEE. This CDR3 reads CASSPEGADYDYEQYF. The CDR3 DNA reads TGTGCCAGCAGCCCAGAGGGGGCAGACTATGACTACGAGCAGTACTTC.

This chain joins TRBV5-1 and TRBJ1-1; TRBD1 might be the D (5 bases). This CDR3 region has 14 residues. The germline CDR1 and CDR2 sequences are SGHRS and YFSETQ. The ends were cut back, 1 base at V and 1 base at J, with 8 bases in the middle. DNA for the CDR3: TGCGCCAGCAGCTTGATACAGGCGAACACTGAAGCTTTCTTT. Translating gives CASSLIQANTEAFF.

In this sample, this clone turned up a few times. The chain uses TRBV7-2 and TRBJ1-1; D is unresolved. V lost 3 bases, J lost 0 bases, and 8 bases lay in between. The CDR3 length is 14 residues. Germline values: CDR1 SGHTA, CDR2 FQGNSA. The CDR3: CASSLSGLNTEAFF. The CDR3 region has the DNA TGTGCCAGCAGCTTGTCGGGTTTGAACACTGAAGCTTTCTTT.

Worth noting for this clone: The junction departs from the called germline gene at one end, perhaps through a read error. The chain combines TRBV10-1 with TRBJ1-1, with unresolved D. Germline V CDR1 and CDR2: WNHNN, SYGVQD (reference sequence). This CDR3 spans 13 amino acids. The CDR3 reads CASIELPNTEAFF. The CDR3 region has the DNA TGCGCCAGCATTGAGCTACCGAACACTGAAGCTTTCTTT.

The V call is TRBV6-6, the J call TRBJ1-2, with TRBD1 matching over 9 bases. V dropped 4 bases and J dropped 4; count of bases not matched to a gene: 4. Germline CDR1 reads MNHNY; CDR2 reads SVGAGI (reference sequence). The CDR3 length is 14 residues. The CDR3 DNA reads TGTGCCAGCAGTTCAGGACAGGGGACCTATGGCTACACCTTC. This translates into CASSSGQGTYGYTF.

The chain has TRBV19 and TRBJ1-4; D gene unclear. From germline, CDR1 is LNHDA and CDR2 SQIVND (reference sequence). The CDR3 totals 16 residues. V lost 3 bases and J lost 8, with 19 bases in between. CDR3 sequence: CASSIKVAPPGEKLFF. The CDR3 DNA is TGTGCCAGTAGTATCAAAGTGGCTCCCCCAGGCGAAAAACTGTTTTTT.

Details on this clone: The junction shows a germline mismatch at one end, possibly a read error. V and J are TRBV4-1 and TRBJ1-1; TRBD1 matches at 7 bases. Germline V gene lookup returns CDR1 MGHRA and CDR2 YSYEKL. The CDR3 loop spans 17 amino acids. This CDR3 is CASSPGITLGSGTDASF. CDR3 DNA sequence: TGCGCCAGCAGCCCCGGAATCACATTGGGCTCCGGGACAGATGCTTCTTTT.

The genes are TRBV10-3 and TRBJ2-3; D may correspond to TRBD1 or TRBD2 (5 bases each). This CDR3 is built from 14 residues. V shed 10 bases and J shed 1 base, with 15 bases lying between them. Germline CDR1 and CDR2: ENHRY and SYGVKD. In DNA, the CDR3 is TGTGCCAGCAGAGGGGCCCCGCGCACAGATACGCAGTATTTT. Amino acid sequence: CASRGAPRTDTQYF.

The sample holds one count of this clone. The chain joins TRBV4-3 to TRBJ1-5; unclear D gene. V lost 1 base, J lost 2 bases, and 6 bases lay in between. This CDR3 is 14 amino acids long. Germline values: CDR1 LGHNA, CDR2 YSLEER. The CDR3 spells CASSQVSGNQPQHF. The CDR3 DNA follows: TGCGCCAGCAGCCAAGTCAGCGGCAATCAGCCCCAGCATTTT.

The genes are TRBV5-4 and TRBJ2-1; 11 bases are a match to TRBD2. J was trimmed by 7 bases and V by 7 bases; bases with no gene match: 13. The germline V gene encodes CDR1 SGHNT and CDR2 YYREEE (reference sequence). The CDR3 loop spans 16 amino acids. The CDR3 region has the DNA TGTGCCAGCTCCCCGGGTGGGCTAGCGGGAGGTAATGAGCAGTTCTTC. The encoded protein is CASSPGGLAGGNEQFF.

The J gene is TRBJ2-1, the V gene TRBV19, with 11 bases identical to TRBD2. The germline gives CDR1 LNHDA, CDR2 SQIVND (reference sequence). This CDR3 comprises 17 residues. V trimming: 3 bases; J trimming: 6 bases; junction bases outside the gene matches: 10. The CDR3 DNA sequence: TGTGCCAGTAGTATCCGCCGGAGGACTAGCGGGTTCAATGAGCAGTTCTTC. This sequence encodes CASSIRRRTSGFNEQFF.

This sequence joins TRBV28 and TRBJ2-7; D uncertain. Germline CDR1 is MDHEN and CDR2 is SYDVKM. V was clipped by 3 bases and J by 6 bases, with 9 bases between them. This CDR3 spans 12 amino acids. The CDR3 loop reads CASSFGPREQYF. For the CDR3, the DNA is TGTGCCAGCAGTTTCGGTCCTCGCGAGCAGTACTTC.

This clone showed up just a few times. The V gene is TRBV5-6, the J gene TRBJ1-2; possible D gene TRBD1, 6 bases. The CDR3 length is 14 residues. Germline values: CDR1 SGHDT, CDR2 YYEEEE. The V gene lost 1 base and the J gene lost 7 bases, with 14 bases spanning the gap. CDR3 DNA: TGTGCCAGCAGCTTGACTCCAGGGGATACTGGCTACACCTTC. Its translation: CASSLTPGDTGYTF.

The chain recombines TRBV27 with TRBJ2-1; D is unresolved. From germline, CDR1 is MNHEY and CDR2 SMNVEV (reference sequence). The length of the CDR3 is 16 residues. V gave up 0 bases and J gave up 0 bases, with 9 bases separating them. CDR3 in amino acids: CASSLSGANSYNEQFF. DNA for the CDR3: TGTGCCAGCAGTTTATCTGGAGCCAACTCCTACAATGAGCAGTTCTTC.

This rearrangement joins TRBV11-2 to TRBJ2-1, with 12 bases matching TRBD1. CDR1 is SGHAT, CDR2 FQNNGV, per germline. V was clipped by 4 bases and J by 2 bases; unmatched bases: 3. The CDR3 length is 16 residues. CDR3 amino acids: CASSSGTGGTYNEQFF. The CDR3, as DNA: TGTGCCAGCAGCTCCGGGACAGGGGGCACCTACAATGAGCAGTTCTTC.

The rearrangement uses TRBV6-5 and TRBJ1-5; tentative D call: TRBD1 (5 bases). Germline CDR1 is MNHEY and CDR2 is SVGAGI. V was shortened by 7 bases and J by 0 bases, with 10 bases between the two germline ends. This CDR3 contains 14 residues. DNA for the CDR3: TGTGCCAGCAAACCCGGGGGTAGCAATCAGCCCCAGCATTTT. Residues: CASKPGGSNQPQHF.

The rearrangement uses TRBV29-1 and TRBJ2-7; no clear D gene. The CDR3 runs to 12 residues. The germline V gene has CDR1 SQVTM and CDR2 ANQGSEA. The ends were cut back, 7 bases at V and 3 bases at J, with 13 bases in the middle. As DNA, the CDR3 is TGCAGCGCTAGACAATCGATCTACGAGCAGTACTTC. It encodes CSARQSIYEQYF.